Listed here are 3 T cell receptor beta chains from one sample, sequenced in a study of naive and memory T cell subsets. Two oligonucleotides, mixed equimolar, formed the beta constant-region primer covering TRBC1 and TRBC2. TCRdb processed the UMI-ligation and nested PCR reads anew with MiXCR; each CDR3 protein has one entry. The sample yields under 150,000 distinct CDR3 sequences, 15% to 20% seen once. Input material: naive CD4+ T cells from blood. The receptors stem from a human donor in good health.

CDR3 nucleotide sequence: TGTGCCAGCAGCGTGGATTCCGGGGTGCAGTACTTC. This gives the protein CASSVDSGVQYF. The rearrangement joins TRBV7-9 to TRBJ2-7; D might be TRBD2 (5 bases). The germline V and J ends were trimmed by 5 bases and 9 bases, with 14 bases remaining between them. CDR3 length: 12 amino acids. Germline V gene sequence: CDR1 SEHNR, CDR2 FQNEAQ (reference sequence).

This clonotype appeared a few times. CDR3 DNA sequence: TGCAGTGCCGCTACGGGACTCGGAAAATACGAGCAGTACTTC. Its translation: CSAATGLGKYEQYF. The gene calls are TRBV20-1 and TRBJ2-7; perhaps TRBD2 as D (6 bases). Germline V gene data show CDR1 as DFQATT and CDR2 as SNEGSKA (reference sequence). There are 14 residues in the CDR3. V lost 6 bases to trimming and J lost 4 bases, with 19 bases between them.

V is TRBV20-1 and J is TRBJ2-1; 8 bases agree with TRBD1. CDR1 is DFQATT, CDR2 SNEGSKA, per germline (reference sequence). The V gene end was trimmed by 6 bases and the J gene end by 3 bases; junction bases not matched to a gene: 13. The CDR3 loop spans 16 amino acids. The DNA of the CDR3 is TGCAGTGCCCCCGCTCAGACAGGGGCCGGCTACAATGAGCAGTTCTTC. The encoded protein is CSAPAQTGAGYNEQFF.